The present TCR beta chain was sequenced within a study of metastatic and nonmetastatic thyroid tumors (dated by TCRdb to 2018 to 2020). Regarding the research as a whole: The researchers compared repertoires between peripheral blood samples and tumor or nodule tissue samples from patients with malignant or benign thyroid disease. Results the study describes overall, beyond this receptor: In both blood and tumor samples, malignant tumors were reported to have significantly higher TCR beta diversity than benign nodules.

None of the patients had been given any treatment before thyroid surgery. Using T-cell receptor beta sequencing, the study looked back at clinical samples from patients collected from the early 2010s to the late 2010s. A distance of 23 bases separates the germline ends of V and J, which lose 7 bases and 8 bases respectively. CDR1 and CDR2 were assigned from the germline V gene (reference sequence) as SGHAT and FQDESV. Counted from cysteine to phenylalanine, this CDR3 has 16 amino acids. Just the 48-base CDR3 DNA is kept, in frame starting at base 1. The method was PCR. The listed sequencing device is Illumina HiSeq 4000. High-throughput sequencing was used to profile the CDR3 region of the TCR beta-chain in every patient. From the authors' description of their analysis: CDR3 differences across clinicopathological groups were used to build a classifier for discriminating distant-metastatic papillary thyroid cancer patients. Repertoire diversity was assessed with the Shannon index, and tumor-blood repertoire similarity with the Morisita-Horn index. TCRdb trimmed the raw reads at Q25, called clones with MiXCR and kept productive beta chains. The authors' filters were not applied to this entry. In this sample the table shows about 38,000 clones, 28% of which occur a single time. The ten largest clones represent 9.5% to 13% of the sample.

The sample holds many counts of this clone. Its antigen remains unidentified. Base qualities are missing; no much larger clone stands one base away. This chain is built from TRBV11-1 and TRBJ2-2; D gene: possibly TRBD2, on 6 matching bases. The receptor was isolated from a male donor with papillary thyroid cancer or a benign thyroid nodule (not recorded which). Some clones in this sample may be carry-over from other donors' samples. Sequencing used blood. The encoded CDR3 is CASTQWGLQRIGELFF. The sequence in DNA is TGTGCCAGCACCCAGTGGGGACTCCAACGAATTGGGGAGCTGTTTTTT.